The source of this TCR beta chain is a study of early T cells in non-severe SARS-CoV-2 infection. Regarding the study as a whole: Private and CD4 specificities were missed by VDJdb matching, skewed to anti-spike CD8.

The germline gives CDR1 SGHRS, CDR2 YFSETQ. This CDR3 region has 14 residues. V dropped 0 bases and J dropped 5 bases, with 11 bases sitting between them. In the case of this clonotype: Antigen unknown.

The protocol attached unique molecular identifiers to individual cDNA molecules. TCRdb analysed the 5' RACE reads with MiXCR anew, one entry per CDR3 protein. The table includes more than 75,000 distinct CDR3 sequences, less than 15% detected once. The V gene is TRBV5-1, the J gene TRBJ1-1; D not resolved. Sequencing input: whole blood. This TCR was sampled from an adult who was a healthcare worker with PCR-confirmed SARS-CoV-2 infection or an uninfected control (not recorded which). The CDR3 nucleotides are TGCGCCAGCAGCTTGGCTGCCCTGGGAACTGAAGCTTTCTTT. Protein: CASSLAALGTEAFF.